A selection of T cell receptor beta chains follows, all from one sample in a study of a mutant IDH1 vaccine in newly diagnosed glioma. Their target antigens are unknown. The table came from immunoSEQ multiplex PCR; TCRdb's copy has only in-frame clones and leaves some out. The data show around 78,000 clones, with approximately 85% seen just once and roughly 2.2% held by the top ten. The input for sequencing was PBMCs, taken from a glioma patient whose treatment included an IDH1 peptide vaccine. The receptors derive from a man aged 25-40 years with glioma. Some clones in this sample may be carry-over from other donors' samples. CDR3s include the opening cysteine and the closing phenylalanine or tryptophan. The order of the fields is CDR3 protein, CDR3 DNA, V gene, J gene, CDR3 length, D gene, clone size. A D gene is named only where the DNA matches it firmly. The size entry is marked missing in some rows and otherwise reads once, few, many or a size class.

cdr3_aa: CASRPDRGQDTQYF
cdr3_nt: TGTGCCAGCAGGCCCGACAGGGGGCAAGATACGCAGTATTTT
v_call: TRBV11-2
j_call: TRBJ2-3
cdr3_length: 14
d_call: TRBD1
clone_size: NA

cdr3_aa: CASSARDGNNSPLHF
cdr3_nt: TGCGCCAGCAGCGCCCGGGACGGTAATAATTCACCCCTCCACTTT
v_call: TRBV4-3
j_call: TRBJ1-6
cdr3_length: 15
d_call: NA
clone_size: NA

cdr3_aa: CASSQEVEDRGPRGPQHF
cdr3_nt: TGCGCCAGCAGCCAAGAAGTGGAGGACAGGGGGCCCAGGGGGCCCCAGCATTTT
v_call: TRBV4-1
j_call: TRBJ1-5
cdr3_length: 18
d_call: TRBD1
clone_size: NA

cdr3_aa: CSVAKGGASAEAFF
cdr3_nt: TGCAGCGTTGCGAAGGGGGGGGCCTCGGCTGAAGCTTTCTTT
v_call: TRBV29-1
j_call: TRBJ1-1
cdr3_length: 14
d_call: NA
clone_size: NA

cdr3_aa: CASSSLQGGAAGANVLTF
cdr3_nt: TGCGCCAGCAGCTCGTTACAAGGGGGCGCAGCTGGGGCCAACGTCCTGACTTTC
v_call: TRBV5-1
j_call: TRBJ2-6
cdr3_length: 18
d_call: TRBD1
clone_size: NA

cdr3_aa: CASSYFATRGTGELFF
cdr3_nt: TGTGCCAGCAGTTACTTTGCGACACGGGGCACCGGGGAGCTGTTTTTT
v_call: TRBV6-6
j_call: TRBJ2-2
cdr3_length: 16
d_call: NA
clone_size: NA

cdr3_aa: CASSSESRDTEAFF
cdr3_nt: TGCGCCAGCAGCTCGGAGAGTAGGGACACTGAAGCTTTCTTT
v_call: TRBV5-1
j_call: TRBJ1-1
cdr3_length: 14
d_call: NA
clone_size: few

cdr3_aa: CASSNALAGGETQYF
cdr3_nt: TGTGCCAGCAGCAATGCTCTAGCGGGGGGGGAGACCCAGTACTTC
v_call: TRBV9
j_call: TRBJ2-5
cdr3_length: 15
d_call: TRBD2
clone_size: NA

cdr3_aa: CASSLNLAASTDTQYF
cdr3_nt: TGTGCCAGCAGCTTAAACCTAGCGGCTAGCACAGATACGCAGTATTTT
v_call: TRBV11-2
j_call: TRBJ2-3
cdr3_length: 16
d_call: TRBD2
clone_size: NA

cdr3_aa: CAWSQGFYGYTF
cdr3_nt: TGTGCCTGGAGCCAGGGGTTCTATGGCTACACCTTC
v_call: TRBV30
j_call: TRBJ1-2
cdr3_length: 12
d_call: NA
clone_size: NA

cdr3_aa: CASMGTPTTGGNYGYTF
cdr3_nt: TGCGCCAGCATGGGTACCCCGACGACAGGGGGGAACTATGGCTACACCTTC
v_call: TRBV5-1
j_call: TRBJ1-2
cdr3_length: 17
d_call: TRBD1
clone_size: NA

cdr3_aa: CASRPGDSTDTQYF
cdr3_nt: TGTGCCAGTAGGCCAGGTGATAGCACAGATACGCAGTATTTT
v_call: TRBV6-6
j_call: TRBJ2-3
cdr3_length: 14
d_call: NA
clone_size: NA

cdr3_aa: CASSAGTGTYNEQFF
cdr3_nt: TGTGCCAGCAGCGCCGGGACAGGGACCTACAATGAGCAGTTCTTC
v_call: TRBV9
j_call: TRBJ2-1
cdr3_length: 15
d_call: TRBD1
clone_size: NA

cdr3_aa: CASSLREAGTGTEAFF
cdr3_nt: TGTGCCAGCAGTTTGAGGGAAGCGGGTACGGGCACTGAAGCTTTCTTT
v_call: TRBV27
j_call: TRBJ1-1
cdr3_length: 16
d_call: NA
clone_size: NA

cdr3_aa: CASGLTDSFYGYTF
cdr3_nt: TGTGCTAGTGGTTTGACAGACAGCTTCTATGGCTACACCTTC
v_call: TRBV12-5
j_call: TRBJ1-2
cdr3_length: 14
d_call: NA
clone_size: NA

cdr3_aa: CASSPPRGSNYGYTF
cdr3_nt: TGTGCCAGCAGTCCCCCGCGTGGTTCTAACTATGGCTACACCTTC
v_call: TRBV6-6
j_call: TRBJ1-2
cdr3_length: 15
d_call: NA
clone_size: NA

cdr3_aa: CASSYSGGRAEAFF
cdr3_nt: TGTGCCAGCAGCTATTCAGGAGGGAGAGCTGAAGCTTTCTTT
v_call: TRBV7-9
j_call: TRBJ1-1
cdr3_length: 14
d_call: NA
clone_size: few

cdr3_aa: CASSLGGGRRYGYTF
cdr3_nt: TGTGCCAGCAGCTTAGGTGGGGGGCGGAGATATGGCTACACCTTC
v_call: TRBV7-9
j_call: TRBJ1-2
cdr3_length: 15
d_call: NA
clone_size: once

cdr3_aa: CASSLPVGLEFF
cdr3_nt: TGTGCCAGCAGCTTACCCGTTGGCTTGGAGTTCTTC
v_call: TRBV5-6
j_call: TRBJ2-1
cdr3_length: 12
d_call: NA
clone_size: NA

cdr3_aa: CSVGPSRDTQYF
cdr3_nt: TGCAGCGTTGGACCTTCAAGGGATACGCAGTATTTT
v_call: TRBV29-1
j_call: TRBJ2-3
cdr3_length: 12
d_call: NA
clone_size: NA

cdr3_aa: CASSLVRLRSNEQFF
cdr3_nt: TGTGCCAGCAGCTTGGTCCGGTTGAGGAGCAATGAGCAGTTCTTC
v_call: TRBV5-6
j_call: TRBJ2-1
cdr3_length: 15
d_call: NA
clone_size: NA

cdr3_aa: CASWRESRTDTQYF
cdr3_nt: TGTGCCAGCTGGCGGGAGAGTAGGACAGATACGCAGTATTTT
v_call: TRBV2
j_call: TRBJ2-3
cdr3_length: 14
d_call: TRBD2
clone_size: NA

cdr3_aa: CASSTGQGLGDMQYF
cdr3_nt: TGTGCCAGCTCAACGGGACAGGGACTGGGAGATATGCAGTATTTT
v_call: TRBV18
j_call: TRBJ2-3
cdr3_length: 15
d_call: TRBD1
clone_size: NA

cdr3_aa: CASSQGRNDYTF
cdr3_nt: TGTGCCAGCAGTCAGGGGAGGAATGACTACACCTTC
v_call: TRBV6-5
j_call: TRBJ1-2
cdr3_length: 12
d_call: NA
clone_size: NA

cdr3_aa: CASSLGPDYGYTF
cdr3_nt: TGTGCCAGCAGCTTAGGACCCGACTATGGCTACACCTTC
v_call: TRBV7-8
j_call: TRBJ1-2
cdr3_length: 13
d_call: NA
clone_size: NA

cdr3_aa: CASSPTGDGYNEQFF
cdr3_nt: TGTGCCAGCAGTCCGACAGGGGATGGCTACAATGAGCAGTTCTTC
v_call: TRBV6-5
j_call: TRBJ2-1
cdr3_length: 15
d_call: TRBD1
clone_size: once

cdr3_aa: CASSEPWGRGNGYTF
cdr3_nt: TGCGCCAGCAGTGAGCCGTGGGGCAGGGGGAATGGCTACACCTTC
v_call: TRBV10-2
j_call: TRBJ1-2
cdr3_length: 15
d_call: TRBD1
clone_size: NA

cdr3_aa: CASSVGVEVGNQPQHF
cdr3_nt: TGTGCCAGCAGCGTAGGAGTTGAGGTAGGCAATCAACCCCAGCATTTT
v_call: TRBV9
j_call: TRBJ1-5
cdr3_length: 16
d_call: NA
clone_size: once

cdr3_aa: CASSLAGAAGARRNTQYF
cdr3_nt: TGTGCCAGCAGCTTAGCGGGGGCGGCGGGAGCCCGACGGAATACGCAGTATTTT
v_call: TRBV7-9
j_call: TRBJ2-3
cdr3_length: 18
d_call: NA
clone_size: NA

cdr3_aa: CASTWGLRNTEAFF
cdr3_nt: TGTGCCAGCACCTGGGGTCTCAGGAACACTGAAGCTTTCTTT
v_call: TRBV5-6
j_call: TRBJ1-1
cdr3_length: 14
d_call: NA
clone_size: NA

cdr3_aa: CAISEWVVRGNQPQHF
cdr3_nt: TGTGCCATCAGTGAGTGGGTAGTCAGGGGCAATCAGCCCCAGCATTTT
v_call: TRBV10-3
j_call: TRBJ1-5
cdr3_length: 16
d_call: NA
clone_size: NA

cdr3_aa: CASSQGQFSGNTIYF
cdr3_nt: TGCGCCAGCAGCCAAGGACAGTTCTCTGGAAACACCATATATTTT
v_call: TRBV4-3
j_call: TRBJ1-3
cdr3_length: 15
d_call: NA
clone_size: NA

cdr3_aa: CASRLGQGAHEQFF
cdr3_nt: TGTGCCAGCAGGTTGGGACAGGGGGCCCATGAGCAGTTCTTC
v_call: TRBV7-3
j_call: TRBJ2-1
cdr3_length: 14
d_call: TRBD1
clone_size: once

cdr3_aa: CASRRDRAMSSYEQYF
cdr3_nt: TGTGCCAGCAGAAGAGACAGGGCAATGAGCTCCTACGAGCAGTACTTC
v_call: TRBV28
j_call: TRBJ2-7
cdr3_length: 16
d_call: TRBD1
clone_size: NA

cdr3_aa: CASSVGGYYNEQFF
cdr3_nt: TGTGCCAGCAGCGTAGGGGGGTATTACAATGAGCAGTTCTTC
v_call: TRBV9
j_call: TRBJ2-1
cdr3_length: 14
d_call: NA
clone_size: NA

cdr3_aa: CASSQLWARRDSPLHF
cdr3_nt: TGTGCCAGCAGCCAACTCTGGGCCCGACGGGATTCACCCCTCCACTTT
v_call: TRBV7-9
j_call: TRBJ1-6
cdr3_length: 16
d_call: NA
clone_size: NA

cdr3_aa: CASSLTLGNTIYF
cdr3_nt: TGTGCCAGCAGCCTTACTCTGGGAAACACCATATATTTT
v_call: TRBV7-2
j_call: TRBJ1-3
cdr3_length: 13
d_call: NA
clone_size: NA

cdr3_aa: CATSRGQGTEAFF
cdr3_nt: TGTGCCACCAGCAGGGGACAGGGCACTGAAGCTTTCTTT
v_call: TRBV15
j_call: TRBJ1-1
cdr3_length: 13
d_call: TRBD1
clone_size: NA

cdr3_aa: CASSKGVANYGYTF
cdr3_nt: TGTGCCAGCAGTAAGGGCGTAGCTAACTATGGCTACACCTTC
v_call: TRBV6-1
j_call: TRBJ1-2
cdr3_length: 14
d_call: NA
clone_size: NA

cdr3_aa: CSVEGLAGYSYEQYF
cdr3_nt: TGCAGCGTTGAAGGCCTAGCGGGGTACTCCTACGAGCAGTACTTC
v_call: TRBV29-1
j_call: TRBJ2-7
cdr3_length: 15
d_call: TRBD2
clone_size: once

cdr3_aa: CASSQDRNQPQHF
cdr3_nt: TGTGCCAGCAGTCAGGACAGAAATCAGCCCCAGCATTTT
v_call: TRBV28
j_call: TRBJ1-5
cdr3_length: 13
d_call: NA
clone_size: NA

cdr3_aa: CASSLNAGVNTEAFF
cdr3_nt: TGTGCCAGCAGTTTAAACGCCGGGGTAAACACTGAAGCTTTCTTT
v_call: TRBV28
j_call: TRBJ1-1
cdr3_length: 15
d_call: NA
clone_size: many

cdr3_aa: CASLYEGNTEAFF
cdr3_nt: TGTGCCAGCCTGTATGAGGGGAACACTGAAGCTTTCTTT
v_call: TRBV2
j_call: TRBJ1-1
cdr3_length: 13
d_call: NA
clone_size: NA

cdr3_aa: CASSLPNTGGVDTQYF
cdr3_nt: TGTGCCAGCAGCTTGCCCAATACAGGGGGCGTTGATACGCAGTATTTT
v_call: TRBV5-5
j_call: TRBJ2-3
cdr3_length: 16
d_call: TRBD1
clone_size: NA

cdr3_aa: CASSKEGRTEAFF
cdr3_nt: TGTGCCAGTAGTAAGGAAGGGAGAACTGAAGCTTTCTTT
v_call: TRBV19
j_call: TRBJ1-1
cdr3_length: 13
d_call: NA
clone_size: NA

cdr3_aa: CASSLVGTSGADTQYF
cdr3_nt: TGTGCCAGCAGCTTAGTAGGGACTAGCGGTGCAGATACGCAGTATTTT
v_call: TRBV7-2
j_call: TRBJ2-3
cdr3_length: 16
d_call: TRBD2
clone_size: NA

cdr3_aa: CASSLTDSGNTIYF
cdr3_nt: TGTGCCAGCTCACTGACAGATTCTGGAAACACCATATATTTT
v_call: TRBV18
j_call: TRBJ1-3
cdr3_length: 14
d_call: NA
clone_size: NA